This paragraph covers one TCR beta chain sequence. As yet, its antigen is unknown. Sequencing used immunoSEQ multiplex PCR; TCRdb keeps in-frame clones, though not all of them. The sample includes over 2 million clones, approximately 90% of them seen just once. The germline gives CDR1 MDHEN, CDR2 SYDVKM. Trimming stripped 5 bases from V and 7 bases from J, with 11 bases between. This CDR3 is 13 amino acids long. These data belong to a study of shared clonotypes between healthy human individuals. General study findings and limits: Relative to their counterparts shared across all four donors, non-shared clonotypes exhibited diminished generation probabilities.

The sequenced sample was naive CD4+ T cells from PBMCs. Subset given: CD45RA+ positively selected. V and J are TRBV28 and TRBJ2-2, with D possibly being TRBD1 (6 bases). The receptor was derived from a man aged 18-30 years in good health. Some clones in this sample may be carry-over from other donors' samples. CDR3 sequence (DNA): TGTGCCAGCAGTGTCACAGGGAGCGGGGAGCTGTTTTTT. This codes for CASSVTGSGELFF.